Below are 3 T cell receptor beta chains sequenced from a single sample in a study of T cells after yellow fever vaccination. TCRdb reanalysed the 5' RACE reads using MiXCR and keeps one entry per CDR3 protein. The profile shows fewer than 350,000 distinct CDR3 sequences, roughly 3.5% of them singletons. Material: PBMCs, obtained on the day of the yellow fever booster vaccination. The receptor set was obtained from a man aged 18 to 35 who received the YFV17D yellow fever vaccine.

The CDR3 region has the DNA TGTGCCAGCAGTTTGGGTAGTGAACGCCAAGAGACCCAGTACTTC. Translation gives CASSLGSERQETQYF. The chain couples TRBV12-3 or TRBV12-4 to TRBJ2-5; D unclear. Trimming removed 3 bases at V and 1 base at J, with 12 bases between. This CDR3 contains 15 residues.

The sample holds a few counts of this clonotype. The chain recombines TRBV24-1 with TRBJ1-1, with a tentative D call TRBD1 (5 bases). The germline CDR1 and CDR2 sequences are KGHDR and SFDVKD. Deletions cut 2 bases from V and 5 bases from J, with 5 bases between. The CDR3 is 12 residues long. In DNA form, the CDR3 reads TGTGCCACCAGTGATTGGGGGACTGAAGCTTTCTTT. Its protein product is CATSDWGTEAFF.

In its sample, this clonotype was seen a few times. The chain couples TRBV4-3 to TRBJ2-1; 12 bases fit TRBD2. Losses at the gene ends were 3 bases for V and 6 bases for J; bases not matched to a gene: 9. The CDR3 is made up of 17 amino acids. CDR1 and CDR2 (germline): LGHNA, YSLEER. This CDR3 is CASSQGFLAGGPNEQFF. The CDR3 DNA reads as TGCGCCAGCAGCCAGGGATTTCTAGCGGGGGGGCCCAATGAGCAGTTCTTC.